This T cell receptor beta chain stems from a study of TIL therapy for anti-PD-1-resistant metastatic lung cancer (dated by TCRdb to about 2021). About the study as a whole: Among the enrolled patients, the median age was around 56 years (range roughly 38-80), and the median tumor PD-L1 proportion score was more than 5.5%. Tumor and peripheral blood T cell receptor beta sequencing was used to track clonotypes across tumor, expanded TIL product and serial blood samples. The cohort was predominantly lung adenocarcinoma, with a few EGFR-mutant and two ALK-rearranged tumors, and half of patients were current or former smokers. A median non-synonymous tumor mutation burden of roughly 1.4 mutations per megabase was determined across the cohort by whole-exome sequencing. Study-wide findings and limitations: The cohort was highly selected, with more treatment-naive, never-smoker and oncogene-addicted patients than typical, limiting generalizability. Compared with baseline intratumoral T cells, expanded TIL cultures were more clonal and less diverse (median clonality 6% vs 31%, p < 0.0001). The study protocol defined all tumor marker inferences as exploratory. TIL culture showed high clonal turnover, with many enriched product clones undetected in the baseline tumor, suggesting clonal contraction rather than faithful expansion.

As for this clone: The specificity of this receptor is unknown. Base qualities were left out, and no much larger clone turns up one base away.

TCR beta CDR3 regions were amplified from genomic DNA with the immunoSEQ v3 hsTCRB kit using bias-controlled multiplex PCR. An Illumina NextSeq 500 was used to sequence the TCR libraries, reaching 1.5 million to 2 million read pairs at survey level or about 4.5-6.5 million at deep level. As for the authors' bioinformatics: Clonality was reported by immunoSEQ Analyzer software, which also assigned V, D and J genes and filtered out non-productive sequences. Repertoires were compared using productive Simpson clonality and Morisita overlap index of productive TRB rearrangements between infused TIL and blood. TCRdb mirrors the immuneACCESS table, restricted to in-frame sequences. Some clones are absent from its copies; in checked studies, under half trace to an unresolved V gene, and the reason for the others is unknown. V, J and clone size are those of that table, while D and trimming were read from the DNA. A total of more than 90,000 clones appear in this sample, about two thirds of them only once. Together, the top ten hold 9.5% to 13% of the sample.

Read against the paper, the sample's time point label means: pre-treatment sample, taken before nivolumab and TIL therapy. The baseline tumor samples, taken from the same resection that was used to grow TIL, were excised metastases, most often pleural nodules or supraclavicular lymph nodes. Tumors were collected before any PD-1/PD-L1 blockade, after which patients were given nivolumab, and patients who progressed were given lymphodepletion, an infusion of expanded TIL and IL-2. A phase I trial run at two centers enrolled adults with stage 4 NSCLC between 2017 and 2020. Samples came from a single-arm, open-label phase I trial of tumor-infiltrating lymphocyte therapy with nivolumab in advanced non-small cell lung cancer. Portions of each resected tumor were snap-frozen in liquid nitrogen and were stored at -80 degrees C. Tumor regions of interest were selected on H&E sections by laser-capture macrodissection, were pulverized into about 14 mg aliquots, and were extracted with Qiagen Allprep kits.

Source: tumor tissue, taken at baseline. The receptor's source is a person aged 25 to 79 with non-small cell lung cancer.

Here is the DNA: TGTGCCAGCAGTCCTCTATCCCGGATGGAGCAGTTCTTC. It is translated as CASSPLSRMEQFF. The chain uses TRBV28 and TRBJ2-1; confidence is insufficient to name the D gene. Between the V and J ends, shortened by 5 bases and 10 bases respectively, the junction contains 15 bases. Looking up the germline V gene yields CDR1 MDHEN and CDR2 SYDVKM. The CDR3 runs 13 amino acids, cysteine and phenylalanine included. The read is trimmed to its CDR3 DNA, 39 bases read in frame from base 1.